The 31 T cell receptor beta chains reported below all come from one sample, sequenced in a study of shared clonotypes between healthy human individuals. Terminally differentiated effector memory CD45RA+ cells were left out of the naive CD8 fraction, which was CD45RO-negative and positively selected for CCR7. Only in-frame clones appear in the TCRdb table, and some are missing; sequencing was by immunoSEQ multiplex PCR. Of millions of clones listed, about 95% were seen once; the top ten hold roughly 1%. Material: naive CD8+ T cells sorted from blood. Source of these receptors: a man younger than 30 in good health.

V and J are TRBV7-9 and TRBJ2-7, with 8 bases identical to TRBD1. Germline-derived CDR1 and CDR2 are SEHNR and FQNEAQ (reference sequence). The CDR3 spans 15 residues. J lost 3 bases, V lost 5 bases, and 9 bases had no gene match. The CDR3 loop reads CASSPGQGGLYEQYF. CDR3 nucleotide sequence: TGTGCCAGCAGCCCTGGACAGGGAGGCCTCTACGAGCAGTACTTC.

The CDR3 loop reads CASGQGNQPQHF. CDR3 sequence (DNA): TGCGCCAGTGGACAGGGCAATCAGCCCCAGCATTTT. V gene TRBV10-2 combines with J gene TRBJ1-5; 7 bases align to TRBD1. Germline CDR1 and CDR2: WSHSY and SAAADI. The junction had 1 base not matched to a gene; V was cut back by 9 bases and J by 2 bases. The CDR3 is made up of 12 amino acids.

The chain joins TRBV5-1 to TRBJ2-2; 7 bases line up with TRBD1. V lost 1 base, J lost 3 bases, and 12 bases stayed unmatched. CDR1 and CDR2 from the germline V gene are SGHRS and YFSETQ. The CDR3 consists of 18 residues. The CDR3 nucleotides read TGCGCCAGCAGCTTGATAAGGGGGCGTGTGCCAGACACCGGGGAGCTGTTTTTT. It yields the protein CASSLIRGRVPDTGELFF.

This chain links TRBV4-3 with TRBJ1-2, with 8 bases identical to TRBD1. The CDR3 has 17 amino acids. CDR1 LGHNA and CDR2 YSLEER come from the germline V gene. V lost 3 bases to trimming and J lost 8 bases; unmatched junction nucleotides: 17. CDR3 bases: TGCGCCAGCAGCCAGGCCTGGCGGGACAGGACACCGGTAGGCTACACCTTC. Translation: CASSQAWRDRTPVGYTF.

The V call is TRBV4-3, the J call TRBJ1-5; tentative D call: TRBD1 (5 bases). Germline CDR1 and CDR2: LGHNA and YSLEER. Trimming removed 0 bases at V and 0 bases at J, with 21 bases between. The CDR3 runs 20 residues. CDR3 nucleotides: TGCGCCAGCAGCCAAGATTTGCCTGGGACGGAGGGTTATAGCAATCAGCCCCAGCATTTT. As protein: CASSQDLPGTEGYSNQPQHF.

This chain connects TRBV6-6 to TRBJ2-5, with D possibly called TRBD1 or TRBD2 (5 bases each). Germline V lookup: CDR1 MNHNY, CDR2 SVGAGI (reference sequence). V was clipped by 6 bases and J by 3 bases, with 14 bases between them. The CDR3 covers 14 residues. The CDR3 DNA sequence: TGTGCCAGCAGCGCCGGGACGGCGAAAGAGACCCAGTACTTC. Encoded protein: CASSAGTAKETQYF.

This chain joins TRBV6-1 and TRBJ1-1, with no clear D. The CDR3 sequence is 15 residues long. Germline V gives CDR1 MNHNS, CDR2 SASEGT. Trimming left V 1 base short and J 3 bases short, with 12 bases between. The CDR3 sequence: CASSEDPGVYTEAFF. The CDR3 coding sequence is TGTGCCAGCAGTGAAGACCCGGGAGTCTACACTGAAGCTTTCTTT.

This clone was observed a single time. The CDR3 does not close with the conserved phenylalanine or tryptophan, likely indicating a read error. The DNA is omitted, as the CDR3 cannot be located on it reliably, and the CDR3 follows TCRdb's listing. The rearrangement uses TRBV14 and TRBJ1-1. The CDR3 region is 12 residues in length, termini included. Germline CDR1 is SGHDN and CDR2 is FVKESK. The CDR3 here is CASSQEGIVPLI.

This chain uses TRBV30 with TRBJ2-1; a weak D match, TRBD1 (5 bases). The germline V and J ends were trimmed by 5 bases and 0 bases, with 17 bases remaining between them. The CDR3 is made up of 16 amino acids. The germline CDR1 and CDR2 sequences are GTSNPN and SVGIG (reference sequence). Written as DNA, the CDR3 is TGTGCCTGGCTGACAGCTGACCTCGGCTCCTACAATGAGCAGTTCTTC. Translated: CAWLTADLGSYNEQFF. Complete variable domain (other parts from reference TRBV30 and TRBJ2-1): SQTIHQWPATLVQPVGSPLSLECTVEGTSNPNLYWYRQAAGRGLQLLFYSVGIGQISSEVPQNLSASRPQDRQFILSSKKLLLSDSGFYLCAWLTADLGSYNEQFFGPGTRLTVL.

The rearrangement joins TRBV6-1 to TRBJ1-1; TRBD1 is a possible D gene (5 bases). The CDR3 totals 14 residues. Trimming pared 2 bases from V and 7 bases from J, leaving 14 bases between. CDR1 is MNHNS, CDR2 SASEGT, per germline. CDR3: CASSEFRGESEAFF. In nucleotides, the CDR3 is TGTGCCAGCAGTGAATTTAGGGGAGAAAGTGAAGCTTTCTTT.

The J gene is TRBJ1-3, the V gene TRBV29-1; maybe TRBD1 (6 bases). V gave up 4 bases and J gave up 0 bases, with 10 bases separating them. Germline V gene sequence: CDR1 SQVTM, CDR2 ANQGSEA. The CDR3 extends over 14 amino acids. The CDR3 protein is CSVGTASSGNTIYF. Written as DNA, the CDR3 is TGCAGCGTTGGGACAGCGAGCTCTGGAAACACCATATATTTT. The full variable domain, in which reference TRBV29-1 and TRBJ1-3 provide the parts outside the CDR3, is SAVISQKPSRDICQRGTSLTIQCQVDSQVTMMFWYRQQPGQSLTLIATANQGSEATYESGFVIDKFPISRPNLTFSTLTVSNMSPEDSSIYLCSVGTASSGNTIYFGEGSWLTVV.

The CDR3 loop is CASSLAGGQNTEAFF. CDR3 DNA: TGTGCCAGCAGCTTAGCAGGGGGGCAGAACACTGAAGCTTTCTTT. V usage is TRBV11-2 and J usage is TRBJ1-1; 7 nucleotides align to TRBD1. Trimming cost V 1 base and J 1 base; bases outside gene matches: 3. This CDR3 is built from 15 residues. CDR1 and CDR2 from the germline V gene are SGHAT and FQNNGV. Supplemented by reference TRBV11-2 and TRBJ1-1, the full variable domain reads EAGVAQSPRYKIIEKRQSVAFWCNPISGHATLYWYQQILGQGPKLLIQFQNNGVVDDSQLPKDRFSAERLKGVDSTLKIQPAKLEDSAVYLCASSLAGGQNTEAFFGQGTRLTVV.

This clone was seen once. The V gene is TRBV30, the J gene TRBJ1-1; D is possibly TRBD1 (5 bases). CDR1 is GTSNPN and CDR2 is SVGIG in the germline V gene (reference sequence). The CDR3 is 18 residues long. V shed 3 bases and J shed 0 bases, with 23 bases lying between them. The chain's CDR3 is CAWRGTGPRLNLNTEAFF. CDR3 in DNA: TGTGCCTGGAGGGGGACCGGGCCTAGGCTTAACTTGAACACTGAAGCTTTCTTT.

J is TRBJ2-5 and V is TRBV9; the D is unclear. Between the trimmed V and J ends, which lost 4 bases and 0 bases, there was a span of 13 bases. The CDR3 runs to 15 residues. From germline, CDR1 is SGDLS and CDR2 YYNGEE. CDR3 in DNA: TGTGCCAGCAGCCTCGTACCCGCTGACCAAGAGACCCAGTACTTC. Amino acids: CASSLVPADQETQYF.

V is TRBV18 and J is TRBJ2-7; a possible D gene is TRBD2 (5 bases). The CDR3 length is 14 residues. The germline V gene encodes CDR1 KGHSH and CDR2 LQKENI. V was cut by 6 bases and J by 3 bases, with 15 bases left in between. DNA of the CDR3: TGTGCCAGCTCCCTCCCCGGAGGCCACTACGAGCAGTACTTC. Amino acid sequence: CASSLPGGHYEQYF.

V and J are TRBV4-1 and TRBJ2-3; a possible D gene is TRBD2 (5 bases). From germline, CDR1 is MGHRA and CDR2 YSYEKL. The CDR3 length is 13 residues. V was cut by 11 bases and J by 3 bases, with 15 bases left in between. CDR3 sequence (DNA): TGCGCCTCTTCTGACGGGGAAACAGATACGCAGTATTTT. Protein: CASSDGETDTQYF.

This sequence joins TRBV12-5 and TRBJ2-7, with 12 bases aligning to TRBD2. CDR3 length: 15 residues. Trimming removed 4 bases from V and 4 bases from J; junction bases left unmatched: 5. Germline loops: CDR1 LGHNT, CDR2 FRNRAP. CDR3 protein: CASGSLAGGPYEQYF. CDR3 sequence (DNA): TGTGCTAGTGGTTCACTAGCGGGAGGTCCTTACGAGCAGTACTTC.

V usage is TRBV7-9 and J usage is TRBJ2-3; TRBD2 aligns across 12 bases. The CDR3 contains 15 residues. V trimming: 6 bases; J trimming: 3 bases; junction bases outside the gene matches: 4. The germline gives CDR1 SEHNR, CDR2 FQNEAQ (reference sequence). The CDR3 loop is CASSRTSGTTDTQYF. The CDR3 DNA reads TGTGCCAGCAGTAGGACTAGCGGGACGACAGATACGCAGTATTTT.

This chain joins TRBV27 and TRBJ2-1, with 8 bases fitting TRBD2. The CDR3 contains 16 residues. Trimming cost V 6 bases and J 2 bases; bases outside gene matches: 9. CDR1 is MNHEY and CDR2 is SMNVEV in the germline V gene (reference sequence). This CDR3 is CASSPAAGEAYNEQFF. The CDR3 region has the DNA TGTGCCAGCAGCCCCGCAGCGGGAGAGGCCTACAATGAGCAGTTCTTC.

The chain has TRBV30 and TRBJ1-3; unclear D gene. V lost 1 base to trimming and J lost 0 bases, with 10 bases between them. The germline V gene encodes CDR1 GTSNPN and CDR2 SVGIG (reference sequence). The CDR3 length is 15 residues. The CDR3 nucleotides are TGTGCCTGGAGTGGAGCGGTAAACTCTGGAAACACCATATATTTT. Translated: CAWSGAVNSGNTIYF.

CDR3 residues: CASRKQALNVDTQYF. The CDR3 DNA follows: TGTGCCAGCAGAAAACAGGCCCTAAATGTTGATACGCAGTATTTT. This chain connects TRBV27 to TRBJ2-3, with D perhaps TRBD1 (5 bases). V was cut by 6 bases and J by 6 bases, with 19 bases left in between. Germline V gene sequence: CDR1 MNHEY, CDR2 SMNVEV (reference sequence). The CDR3 contains 15 residues.

V is TRBV4-3 and J is TRBJ2-2, with D perhaps TRBD1 (6 bases). Germline values: CDR1 LGHNA, CDR2 YSLEER. This CDR3 comprises 15 residues. The V and J ends lost 0 bases and 1 base respectively, with 6 bases between them. The chain's CDR3 is CASSQEGGNTGELFF. CDR3 nucleotide sequence: TGCGCCAGCAGCCAAGAAGGGGGGAACACCGGGGAGCTGTTTTTT.

J is TRBJ2-7 and V is TRBV2; weak D call: TRBD1 (6 bases). Germline CDR1 reads SNHLY; CDR2 reads FYNNEI. The ends were cut back, 8 bases at V and 4 bases at J, with 24 bases in the middle. The CDR3 has 16 residues. The CDR3 loop is CASPALGVGGSYEQYF. The CDR3 region has the DNA TGTGCCAGCCCAGCGCTGGGGGTAGGGGGTAGTTACGAGCAGTACTTC.

J is TRBJ2-7 and V is TRBV12-5; no firm D call. This CDR3 region has 12 residues. Trimming shortened V by 0 bases and J by 7 bases, and 7 bases separated the two germline ends. The germline V gene has CDR1 LGHNT and CDR2 FRNRAP. CDR3 DNA sequence: TGTGCTAGTGGTTTGGTACAGTTGGAGCAGTACTTC. Translating it yields CASGLVQLEQYF.

The J gene is TRBJ1-2, the V gene TRBV27; 8 bases map to TRBD1. The length of the CDR3 is 14 residues. Germline CDR1 reads MNHEY; CDR2 reads SMNVEV (reference sequence). Trimming cost V 3 bases and J 4 bases; bases outside gene matches: 4. DNA of the CDR3: TGTGCCAGCAGTTTGAACAGGGGGGCCTATGGCTACACCTTC. Its translation: CASSLNRGAYGYTF.

The rearrangement uses TRBV27 and TRBJ2-7; weak D call: TRBD1 (6 bases). V lost 8 bases to trimming and J lost 5 bases, with 19 bases between them. The CDR3 sequence is 14 residues long. Germline-derived CDR1 and CDR2 are MNHEY and SMNVEV (reference sequence). The CDR3 loop reads CASGSPTGRNEQYF. The CDR3 bases are TGTGCCAGCGGATCACCAACAGGGCGCAACGAGCAGTACTTC.

This clone turned up a few times. The sample holds other DNA sequences that translate to the same CDR3. This chain uses TRBV28 with TRBJ2-7, with 7 bases matching TRBD1. CDR1 and CDR2 (germline): MDHEN, SYDVKM. The CDR3 loop spans 13 amino acids. V shed 4 bases, J shed 2 bases, and the junction held 2 bases outside the gene matches. The CDR3 DNA reads as TGTGCCAGCAGTTCGGGACAGACCTACGAGCAGTACTTC. This translates into CASSSGQTYEQYF.

The CDR3 sequence is CASSRTGVSYEQYF. The DNA of the CDR3 is TGTGCCAGCAGTCGGACAGGGGTCTCCTACGAGCAGTACTTC. J is TRBJ2-7 and V is TRBV28; TRBD1 matches at 9 bases. This CDR3 is built from 14 residues. The V and J ends lost 5 bases and 0 bases, in that order; junction bases with no gene match: 2. The germline CDR1 and CDR2 sequences are MDHEN and SYDVKM.

Notes on this clone: The same CDR3 arises from other DNA sequences in this sample as well. The V and J genes are TRBV7-9 and TRBJ1-2; a weak D match, TRBD1 (5 bases). V was pared by 1 base and J by 4 bases, with 10 bases between. Germline CDR1 and CDR2: SEHNR and FQNEAQ (reference sequence). CDR3 length equals 14 residues. In nucleotides, the CDR3 is TGTGCCAGCAGCTTAGTGGGGGGAGGCTATGGCTACACCTTC. It codes for CASSLVGGGYGYTF.

The chain employs TRBV27 and TRBJ1-3; 10 bases fit TRBD1. CDR3 length: 15 residues. CDR1 and CDR2 from the germline V gene are MNHEY and SMNVEV (reference sequence). V was pared by 5 bases and J by 2 bases, with 3 bases of the junction left unmatched. CDR3 sequence (DNA): TGTGCCAGCAGTGACGGGACAGGGGCTGGAAACACCATATATTTT. This gives the protein CASSDGTGAGNTIYF.

CDR3 loop: CASSLQGGNEAFF. The DNA of the CDR3 is TGTGCCAGCAGTCTCCAGGGGGGAAATGAAGCTTTCTTT. V and J are TRBV28 and TRBJ1-1, with 7 nucleotides matching TRBD1. Germline V CDR1 and CDR2: MDHEN, SYDVKM. The CDR3 covers 13 residues. V shed 5 bases, J shed 7 bases, and the junction held 7 bases outside the gene matches.